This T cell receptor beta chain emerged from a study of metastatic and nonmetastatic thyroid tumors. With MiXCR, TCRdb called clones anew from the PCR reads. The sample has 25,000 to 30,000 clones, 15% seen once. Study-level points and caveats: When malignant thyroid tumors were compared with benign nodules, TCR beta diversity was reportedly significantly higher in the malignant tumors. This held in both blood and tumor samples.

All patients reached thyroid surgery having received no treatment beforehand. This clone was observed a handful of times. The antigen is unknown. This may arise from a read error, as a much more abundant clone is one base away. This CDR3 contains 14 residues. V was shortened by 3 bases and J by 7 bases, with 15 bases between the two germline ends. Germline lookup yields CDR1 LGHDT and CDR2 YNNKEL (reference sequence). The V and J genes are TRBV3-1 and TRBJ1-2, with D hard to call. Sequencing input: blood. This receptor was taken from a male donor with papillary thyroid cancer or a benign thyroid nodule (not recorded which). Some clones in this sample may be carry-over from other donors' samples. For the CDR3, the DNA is TGTGCCAGCAGCCACATGGGCGACACGGGTGGCTACACCTTC. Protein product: CASSHMGDTGGYTF. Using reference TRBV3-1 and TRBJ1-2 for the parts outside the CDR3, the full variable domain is DTAVSQTPKYLVTQMGNDKSIKCEQNLGHDTMYWYKQDSKKFLKIMFSYNNKELIINETVPNRFSPKSPDKAHLNLHINSLELGDSAVYFCASSHMGDTGGYTFGSGTRLTVV.